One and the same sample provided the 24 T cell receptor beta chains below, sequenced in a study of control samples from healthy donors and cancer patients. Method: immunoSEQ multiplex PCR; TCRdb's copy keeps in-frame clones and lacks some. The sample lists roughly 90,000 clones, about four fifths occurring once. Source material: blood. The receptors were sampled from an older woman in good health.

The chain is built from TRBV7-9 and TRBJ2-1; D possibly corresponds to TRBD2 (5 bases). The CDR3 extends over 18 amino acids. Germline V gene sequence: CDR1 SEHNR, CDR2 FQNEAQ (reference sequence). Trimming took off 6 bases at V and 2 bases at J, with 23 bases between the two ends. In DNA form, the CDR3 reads TGTGCCAGCAGTCTACCTCGGGATATCGCTTCGGCCTACAATGAGCAGTTCTTC. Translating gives CASSLPRDIASAYNEQFF.

CDR3 loop: CASSLLGQSTGELFF. Here the CDR3 DNA reads TGTGCCAGCAGCTTACTTGGCCAATCCACCGGGGAGCTGTTTTTT. J is TRBJ2-2 and V is TRBV5-5, with D uncertain. There are 15 residues in the CDR3. The V and J ends lost 2 bases and 4 bases respectively, with 12 bases between them. The germline V gene encodes CDR1 SGHKS and CDR2 YYEKEE (reference sequence).

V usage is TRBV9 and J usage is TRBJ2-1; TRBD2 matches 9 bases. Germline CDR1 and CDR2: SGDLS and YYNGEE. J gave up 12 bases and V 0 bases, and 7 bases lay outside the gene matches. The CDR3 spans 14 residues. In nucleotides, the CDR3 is TGTGCCAGCAGCGTAGAAGCTAGCGGGGAGGGGCAGTTCTTC. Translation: CASSVEASGEGQFF.

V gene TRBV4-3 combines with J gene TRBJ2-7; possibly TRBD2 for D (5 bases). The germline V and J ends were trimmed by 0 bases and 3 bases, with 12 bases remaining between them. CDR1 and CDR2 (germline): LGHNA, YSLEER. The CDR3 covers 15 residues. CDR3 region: CASSQDRAGVYEQYF. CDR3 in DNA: TGCGCCAGCAGCCAAGATCGTGCCGGGGTCTACGAGCAGTACTTC.

CDR3 bases: TGTGCCACCAGCTGGGGACTAGCGGGAGAGACCCAGTACTTC. This translates into CATSWGLAGETQYF. The chain joins TRBV15 to TRBJ2-5; 12 bases match TRBD2. The CDR3 is 14 residues long. CDR1 is LNHNV and CDR2 is YYDKDF in the germline V gene (reference sequence). With 5 bases clipped from V and 4 bases from J, the junction kept 2 bases outside the gene matches.

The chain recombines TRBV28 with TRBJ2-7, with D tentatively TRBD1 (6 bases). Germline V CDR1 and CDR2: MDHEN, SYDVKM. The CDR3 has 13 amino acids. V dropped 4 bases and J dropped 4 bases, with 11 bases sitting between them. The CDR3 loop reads CASSSFQGYEQYF. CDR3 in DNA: TGTGCCAGCAGTTCGTTCCAGGGGTACGAGCAGTACTTC.

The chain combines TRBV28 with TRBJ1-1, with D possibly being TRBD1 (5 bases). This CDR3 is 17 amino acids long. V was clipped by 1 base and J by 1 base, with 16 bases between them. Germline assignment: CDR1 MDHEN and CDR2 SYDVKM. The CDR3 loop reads CASSLSTGTASNTEAFF. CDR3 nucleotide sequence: TGTGCCAGCAGTTTATCCACCGGGACGGCTTCGAACACTGAAGCTTTCTTT. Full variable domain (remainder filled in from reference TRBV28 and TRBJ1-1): DVKVTQSSRYLVKRTGEKVFLECVQDMDHENMFWYRQDPGLGLRLIYFSYDVKMKEKGDIPEGYSVSREKKERFSLILESASTNQTSMYLCASSLSTGTASNTEAFFGQGTRLTVV.

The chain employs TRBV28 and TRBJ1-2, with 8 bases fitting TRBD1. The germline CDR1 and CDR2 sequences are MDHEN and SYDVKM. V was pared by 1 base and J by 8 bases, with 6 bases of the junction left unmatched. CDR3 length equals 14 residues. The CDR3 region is CASSLSRGPRGYTF. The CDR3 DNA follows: TGTGCCAGCAGTTTATCCAGGGGGCCAAGAGGCTACACCTTC.

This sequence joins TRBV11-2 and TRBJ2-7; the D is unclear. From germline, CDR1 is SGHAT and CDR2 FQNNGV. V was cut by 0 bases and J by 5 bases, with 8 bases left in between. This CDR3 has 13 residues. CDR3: CASSLDRRHEQYF. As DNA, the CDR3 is TGTGCCAGCAGCTTAGATCGACGGCACGAGCAGTACTTC.

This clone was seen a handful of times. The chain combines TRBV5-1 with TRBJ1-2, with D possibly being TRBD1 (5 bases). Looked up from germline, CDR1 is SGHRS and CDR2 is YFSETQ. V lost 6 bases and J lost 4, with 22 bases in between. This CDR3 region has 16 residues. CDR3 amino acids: CASTFSLIGGGYGYTF. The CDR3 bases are TGCGCCAGCACATTTTCCCTTATCGGCGGGGGCTATGGCTACACCTTC.

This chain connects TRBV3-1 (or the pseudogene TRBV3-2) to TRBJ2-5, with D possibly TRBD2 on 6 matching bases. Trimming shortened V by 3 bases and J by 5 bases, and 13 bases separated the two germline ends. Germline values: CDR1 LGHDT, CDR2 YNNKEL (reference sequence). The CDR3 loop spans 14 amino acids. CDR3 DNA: TGTGCCAGCAGCCAGGGAGGACAAGGTGAGACCCAGTACTTC. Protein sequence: CASSQGGQGETQYF.

The CDR3 DNA reads as TGCGCCAGCAGTGACCTCGGACAGTCATGGGCGGGGGTTTATGGCTACACCTTC. Amino acids: CASSDLGQSWAGVYGYTF. This rearrangement joins TRBV10-2 to TRBJ1-2; the D gene is possibly TRBD1 (6 bases). The germline gives CDR1 WSHSY, CDR2 SAAADI. This CDR3 comprises 18 residues. Deletions cut 3 bases from V and 5 bases from J, with 25 bases between.

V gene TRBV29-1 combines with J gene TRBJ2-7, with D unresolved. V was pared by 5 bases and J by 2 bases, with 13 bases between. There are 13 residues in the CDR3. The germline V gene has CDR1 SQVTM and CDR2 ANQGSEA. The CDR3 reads CSVLTENAYEQYF. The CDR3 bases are TGCAGCGTTCTAACAGAGAATGCCTACGAGCAGTACTTC.

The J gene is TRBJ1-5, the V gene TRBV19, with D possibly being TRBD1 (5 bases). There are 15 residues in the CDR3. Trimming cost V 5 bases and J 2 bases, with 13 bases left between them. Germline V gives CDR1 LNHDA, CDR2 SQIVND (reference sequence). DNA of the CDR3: TGTGCCAGTAGTCGGGGGTCGGTTGGCAATCAGCCCCAGCATTTT. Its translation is CASSRGSVGNQPQHF.

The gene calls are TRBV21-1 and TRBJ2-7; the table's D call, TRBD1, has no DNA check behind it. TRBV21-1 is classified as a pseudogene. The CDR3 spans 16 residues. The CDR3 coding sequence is TGTGCCAACACCCGGCGCTCTTCCGGGACAGGCTACGAGCAGTACTTC. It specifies CANTRRSSGTGYEQYF.

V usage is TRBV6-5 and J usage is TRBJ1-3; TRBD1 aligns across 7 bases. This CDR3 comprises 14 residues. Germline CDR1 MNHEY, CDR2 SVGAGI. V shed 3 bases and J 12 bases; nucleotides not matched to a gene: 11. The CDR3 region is CASSYMRDSRDIYF. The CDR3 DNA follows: TGTGCCAGCAGTTATATGAGGGACAGTAGGGACATATATTTT.

The CDR3 is CAISESGLNQETQYF. The CDR3 DNA sequence: TGTGCCATCAGTGAGTCCGGACTAAACCAAGAGACCCAGTACTTC. The chain combines TRBV10-3 with TRBJ2-5; TRBD2 might be the D (6 bases). There are 15 residues in the CDR3. The V gene's germline CDR1 is ENHRY and CDR2 SYGVKD. V shed 0 bases and J shed 0 bases, with 8 bases lying between them.

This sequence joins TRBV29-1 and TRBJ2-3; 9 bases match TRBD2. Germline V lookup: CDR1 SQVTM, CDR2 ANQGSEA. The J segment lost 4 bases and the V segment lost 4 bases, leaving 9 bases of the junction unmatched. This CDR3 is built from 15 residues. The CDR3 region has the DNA TGCAGCGTTGGATATAGCGGGAGTTTTTCAGATACGCAGTATTTT. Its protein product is CSVGYSGSFSDTQYF.

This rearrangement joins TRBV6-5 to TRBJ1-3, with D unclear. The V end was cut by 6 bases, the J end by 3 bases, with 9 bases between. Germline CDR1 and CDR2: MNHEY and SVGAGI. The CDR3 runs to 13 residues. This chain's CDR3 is CASRLQDGNTIYF. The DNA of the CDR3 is TGTGCCAGCAGACTCCAAGATGGAAACACCATATATTTT.

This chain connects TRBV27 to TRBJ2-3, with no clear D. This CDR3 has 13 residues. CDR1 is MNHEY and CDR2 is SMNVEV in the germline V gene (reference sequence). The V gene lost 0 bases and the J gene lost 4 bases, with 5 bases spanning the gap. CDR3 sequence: CASSLSLSDTQYF. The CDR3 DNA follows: TGTGCCAGCAGTTTATCGCTTTCAGATACGCAGTATTTT.

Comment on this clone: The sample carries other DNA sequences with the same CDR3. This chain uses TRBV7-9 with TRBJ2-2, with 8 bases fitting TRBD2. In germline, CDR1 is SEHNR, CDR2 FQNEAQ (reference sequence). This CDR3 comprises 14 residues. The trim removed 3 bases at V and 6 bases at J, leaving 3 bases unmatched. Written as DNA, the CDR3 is TGTGCCAGCAGCTTCGGGCGGGGGGCCGGGGAGCTGTTTTTT. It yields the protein CASSFGRGAGELFF.

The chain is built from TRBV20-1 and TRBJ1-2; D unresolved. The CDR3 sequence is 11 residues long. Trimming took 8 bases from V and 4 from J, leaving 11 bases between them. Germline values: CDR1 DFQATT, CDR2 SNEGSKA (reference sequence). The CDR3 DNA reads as TGCAGTACCAATCCCCGCTATGGCTACACCTTC. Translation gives CSTNPRYGYTF.

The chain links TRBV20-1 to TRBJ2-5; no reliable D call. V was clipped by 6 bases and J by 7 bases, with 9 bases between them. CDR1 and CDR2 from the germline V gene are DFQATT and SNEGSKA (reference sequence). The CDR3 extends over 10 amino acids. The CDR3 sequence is CSALWGTQYF. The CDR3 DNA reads TGCAGTGCCCTTTGGGGGACCCAGTACTTC.

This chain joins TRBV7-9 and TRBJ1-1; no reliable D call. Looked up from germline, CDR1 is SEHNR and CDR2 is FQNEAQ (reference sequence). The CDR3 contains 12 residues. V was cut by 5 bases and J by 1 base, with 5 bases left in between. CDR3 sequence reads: CASSEQNTEAFF. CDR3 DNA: TGTGCCAGCAGCGAACAGAACACTGAAGCTTTCTTT.